The present T cell receptor beta chain was sequenced within a study of T cell responses to AZD1222 COVID-19 vaccine. Study as a whole: Second doses that came at about 4 or about 12 weeks were put together. Study-wide results and caveats: Clonal diversity was possibly underestimated; the donors were predominantly white British and more often female. Seropositivity was recorded at baseline in only six AZD1222 recipients.

Profiled with immunoSEQ multiplex PCR; TCRdb holds only in-frame clones, not every one. In the table there are tens of thousands of clones, roughly nine tenths of which are singletons. As to this clone: Its antigen is undetermined.

This TCR came from an adult in good health. The specimen was peripheral blood, collected on day 0 of AZD1222 vaccination.

The DNA for the CDR3 is TGCAGTGCTAGTGTGGGGTCCCACGAGCAGTACTTC. It is translated as CSASVGSHEQYF. The chain combines TRBV20-1 with TRBJ2-7; D not resolved. This CDR3 spans 12 amino acids. Germline V lookup: CDR1 DFQATT, CDR2 SNEGSKA (reference sequence). V dropped 3 bases and J dropped 5 bases, with 11 bases sitting between them.